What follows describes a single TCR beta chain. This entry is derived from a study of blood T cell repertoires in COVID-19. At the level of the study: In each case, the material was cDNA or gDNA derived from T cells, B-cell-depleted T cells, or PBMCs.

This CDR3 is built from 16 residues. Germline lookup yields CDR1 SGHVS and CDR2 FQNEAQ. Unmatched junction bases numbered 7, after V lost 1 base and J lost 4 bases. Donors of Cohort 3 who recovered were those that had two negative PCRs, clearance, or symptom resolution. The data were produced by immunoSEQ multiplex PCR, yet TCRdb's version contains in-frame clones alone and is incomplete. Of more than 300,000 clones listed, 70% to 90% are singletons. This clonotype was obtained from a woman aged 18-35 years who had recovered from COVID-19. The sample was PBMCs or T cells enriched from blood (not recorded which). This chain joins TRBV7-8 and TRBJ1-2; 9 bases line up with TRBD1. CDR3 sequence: CASSLGGDRGVYGYTF. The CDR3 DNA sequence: TGTGCCAGCAGCTTAGGAGGTGACAGGGGGGTCTATGGCTACACCTTC. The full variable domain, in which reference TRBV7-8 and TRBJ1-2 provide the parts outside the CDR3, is GAGVSQSPRYKVAKRGQDVALRCDPISGHVSLFWYQQALGQGPEFLTYFQNEAQLDKSGLPSDRFFAERPEGSVSTLKIQRTQQEDSAVYLCASSLGGDRGVYGYTFGSGTRLTVV.